This paragraph reports one T cell receptor beta chain. Its specificity is unknown. The data derive from a study of cytomegalovirus exposure and HLA in healthy donors. Overall study findings and caveats: In an earlier analysis, productive rearrangement rates for most beta V segments clustered near 87% or 30%. Presence/absence results assume similar sequencing depth per donor, which may not hold. In a later analysis, compared with equally common non-associated chains, HLA-associated beta chains were more expanded. Per a later analysis, roughly 17,000 TCR beta sequences showed association with HLA alleles at 0.05 false discovery rate.

V trimming: 1 base; J trimming: 4 bases; junction bases outside the gene matches: 9. From germline, CDR1 is SGHVS and CDR2 FNYEAQ. The CDR3 is 16 amino acids. PCR primers comprised 60 Vbeta and 13 Jbeta primers. The data were produced by immunoSEQ multiplex PCR, yet TCRdb's version contains in-frame clones alone and is incomplete. The sample includes around 150,000 clones, 60% to 80% of them seen just once. Sequencing input: PBMCs. The source of this sequence is a male donor in good health and CMV-seronegative. The genes are TRBV7-6 and TRBJ2-7; 8 bases match TRBD1. The CDR3 sequence is CASSLVPSGQGYEQYF. DNA for the CDR3: TGTGCCAGCAGCTTAGTCCCGTCTGGACAGGGTTACGAGCAGTACTTC.